A single sample gave rise to the 16 T cell receptor beta chains below, sequenced in a study of Ad26.COV2.S vaccination and SARS-CoV-2 variants (dated by TCRdb to the early 2020s). The label giving this sample's treatment or condition can be read as: about 20 received Ad26.COV2.S at low or high dose, single or two shots; a few received placebo; per-sample allocation not given. Repertoires of vaccine and placebo recipients were sequenced from samples collected on day 63 after the first injection. Library preparation used the immunoSEQ multiplex PCR assay. In TCRdb, the immuneACCESS table is reduced to in-frame sequences with V and J assigned. These tables do not hold every clone; where another copy was compared, an unresolved V gene accounts for under half, and the others remain unexplained. This sample gives about 250,000 clones in total; around 85% of them show up just once. The top ten hold just under 3% of the sample.

Sequenced material: peripheral blood, taken in a trial of Ad26.COV2.S vaccine versus placebo. These receptors were taken from a person aged 18-60 years who received the Ad26.COV2.S COVID-19 vaccine or a placebo.

This clone has more than one count but fewer than ten. The CDR3 DNA follows: TGTGCCAGCAGCCTGGACGGGGGGCCCTACGAGCAGTACTTC. Translation: CASSLDGGPYEQYF. The chain recombines TRBV3-1 (or the pseudogene TRBV3-2) with TRBJ2-7; a possible D gene is TRBD2 (7 bases). Germline loops: CDR1 LGHDT, CDR2 YNNKEL (reference sequence). The V end was cut by 4 bases, the J end by 2 bases, with 12 bases between. This CDR3 is built from 14 residues.

The chain employs TRBV19 and TRBJ2-7; 7 positions agree with TRBD1. This CDR3 is built from 13 residues. The V gene end was trimmed by 8 bases and the J gene end by 4 bases; junction bases not matched to a gene: 8. Per the germline V gene, CDR1 is LNHDA and CDR2 is SQIVND (reference sequence). The CDR3 region has the DNA TGTGCCAGTTCCCGGGACAGCTATTACGAGCAGTACTTC. Translating it yields CASSRDSYYEQYF. Looking up the rest from reference TRBV19 and TRBJ2-7 gives the full variable domain: DGGITQSPKYLFRKEGQNVTLSCEQNLNHDAMYWYRQDPGQGLRLIYYSQIVNDFQKGDIAEGYSVSREKKESFPLTVTSAQKNPTAFYLCASSRDSYYEQYFGPGTRLTVT.

CDR3 coding DNA: TGCGCCAGCAGCCATATGACAGCCCGGAGCACAGATACGCAGTATTTT. Its protein is CASSHMTARSTDTQYF. J is TRBJ2-3 and V is TRBV4-3; the D gene is possibly TRBD1 (5 bases). The CDR3 totals 16 residues. Germline V gives CDR1 LGHNA, CDR2 YSLEER. Trimming removed 3 bases from V and 0 bases from J, with 13 bases in between.

The chain couples TRBV10-3 to TRBJ1-1; D not certain. Between the trimmed V and J ends, which lost 4 bases and 5 bases, there was a span of 14 bases. This CDR3 has 14 residues. The germline V gene has CDR1 ENHRY and CDR2 SYGVKD. The CDR3 region is CAISGGLGLTEAFF. CDR3 nucleotide sequence: TGTGCCATCAGTGGTGGCCTGGGCCTAACTGAAGCTTTCTTT.

This sequence joins TRBV7-8 and TRBJ2-5; tentatively, D is TRBD2 (6 bases). The CDR3 loop spans 16 amino acids. The V end was cut by 1 base, the J end by 2 bases, with 14 bases between. CDR1 is SGHVS and CDR2 is FQNEAQ in the germline V gene. CDR3 region: CASSLGRGRRQETQYF. The DNA of the CDR3 is TGTGCCAGCAGCTTAGGGAGGGGTCGGAGGCAAGAGACCCAGTACTTC.

The V gene is TRBV7-2, the J gene TRBJ2-1; D perhaps matches TRBD2 (7 bases). The CDR3 is made up of 15 amino acids. Germline CDR1 SGHTA, CDR2 FQGNSA. V was trimmed by 5 bases and J by 4 bases, leaving 15 bases between them. CDR3 amino acids: CASSMGGTPYNEQFF. In DNA, the CDR3 is TGTGCCAGCAGCATGGGGGGGACACCATACAATGAGCAGTTCTTC.

CDR3 DNA: TGTGCCAGTAGTCCACGACAGGGGTGGGAGAACACTGAAGCTTTCTTT. Translation gives CASSPRQGWENTEAFF. The chain combines TRBV19 with TRBJ1-1; the match to TRBD1 covers 8 bases. The germline V gene has CDR1 LNHDA and CDR2 SQIVND (reference sequence). Trimming at V came to 5 bases and at J to 1 base, leaving 9 bases not matched to a gene. The length of the CDR3 is 16 residues.

The V gene is TRBV20-1, the J gene TRBJ2-7; 8 nucleotides match TRBD1. There are 16 residues in the CDR3. The ends lost 3 bases at V and 4 bases at J; junction bases unmatched: 14. Germline V gene data show CDR1 as DFQATT and CDR2 as SNEGSKA (reference sequence). CDR3 in amino acids: CSASKLRRQGLYEQYV. In DNA, the CDR3 is TGCAGTGCTAGTAAGCTCAGGAGACAGGGGCTTTACGAGCAGTACGTC.

The chain joins TRBV6-2 or TRBV6-3 to TRBJ1-1, with D perhaps TRBD1 (5 bases). The CDR3 contains 17 residues. CDR1 and CDR2 (germline): MNHEY, SVGEGT. The V gene lost 2 bases and the J gene lost 3 bases, with 19 bases spanning the gap. The CDR3 loop is CASSYRQGRLGDTEAFF. The DNA for the CDR3 is TGTGCCAGCAGTTACCGGCAGGGCCGCTTGGGAGACACTGAAGCTTTCTTT.

This clone was counted only a few times. This chain uses TRBV24-1 with TRBJ1-5; D ambiguous. The CDR3 has 15 residues. Trimming pared 6 bases from V and 3 bases from J, leaving 14 bases between. The germline gives CDR1 KGHDR, CDR2 SFDVKD. For the CDR3, the DNA is TGTGCCACCAGTCTAATCGGGCTGCACAATCAGCCCCAGCATTTT. It codes for CATSLIGLHNQPQHF.

Remarks on this clone: At the DNA level, this CDR3 is encoded by other sequences in the same sample as well. The chain has TRBV11-1 and TRBJ2-5; D is ambiguous. Trimming removed 4 bases at V and 5 bases at J, with 5 bases between. This CDR3 spans 11 amino acids. The germline CDR1 and CDR2 sequences are SGHAT and FQDESV (reference sequence). The CDR3 region is CASSSQETQYF. DNA of the CDR3: TGTGCCAGCAGCTCCCAGGAGACCCAGTACTTC.

V is TRBV11-2 and J is TRBJ2-2; maybe TRBD2 (5 bases). Trimming took 5 bases from V and 6 from J, leaving 19 bases between them. CDR3 length: 16 residues. The V gene's germline CDR1 is SGHAT and CDR2 FQNNGV. The CDR3 DNA sequence: TGTGCCAGCAGCGGTTTTGGAGTAGCGAAAGCCGGGGAGCTGTTTTTT. This translates into CASSGFGVAKAGELFF.

Here the CDR3 DNA reads TGTGCCAGCAGCTTGGGGGACAGGGATTGGACAGATACGCAGTATTTT. Amino acids: CASSLGDRDWTDTQYF. The chain couples TRBV5-4 to TRBJ2-3; 9 bases agree with TRBD1. Germline V gene data show CDR1 as SGHNT and CDR2 as YYREEE (reference sequence). Losses at the gene ends were 0 bases for V and 3 bases for J; bases not matched to a gene: 5. This CDR3 is built from 16 residues. Combining the CDR3 with reference TRBV5-4 and TRBJ2-3 gives the whole variable domain ETGVTQSPTHLIKTRGQQVTLRCSSQSGHNTVSWYQQALGQGPQFIFQYYREEENGRGNFPPRFSGLQFPNYSSELNVNALELDDSALYLCASSLGDRDWTDTQYFGPGTRLTVL.

The chain joins TRBV7-9 to TRBJ2-5; tentatively, D is TRBD1 or TRBD2 (5 bases each). The CDR3 sequence is 15 residues long. V was trimmed by 3 bases and J by 2 bases, leaving 13 bases between them. Germline V lookup: CDR1 SEHNR, CDR2 FQNEAQ (reference sequence). The CDR3 sequence is CASSFFGTHQETQYF. DNA of the CDR3: TGTGCCAGCAGCTTTTTTGGGACCCATCAAGAGACCCAGTACTTC. The complete variable domain, with remaining parts taken from reference TRBV7-9 and TRBJ2-5, reads DTGVSQNPRHKITKRGQNVTFRCDPISEHNRLYWYRQTLGQGPEFLTYFQNEAQLEKSRLLSDRFSAERPKGSFSTLEIQRTEQGDSAMYLCASSFFGTHQETQYFGPGTRLLVL.

This chain joins TRBV7-8 and TRBJ1-5; D is unresolved. V was shortened by 4 bases and J by 7 bases, with 11 bases between the two germline ends. Germline CDR1 reads SGHVS; CDR2 reads FQNEAQ. The CDR3 is 13 residues long. CDR3 bases: TGTGCCAGCAGCTCCGCCGTTAGGCAGCCCCAGCATTTT. Amino acids: CASSSAVRQPQHF.

This sequence joins TRBV30 and TRBJ2-7; TRBD1 aligns across 11 bases. J was trimmed by 5 bases and V by 3 bases; bases with no gene match: 6. The germline gives CDR1 GTSNPN, CDR2 SVGIG (reference sequence). The CDR3 is 14 amino acids. The CDR3 region is CAWRGDRGAHEQYF. In DNA form, the CDR3 reads TGTGCCTGGAGGGGGGACAGGGGGGCCCACGAGCAGTACTTC. Combining the CDR3 with reference TRBV30 and TRBJ2-7 gives the whole variable domain SQTIHQWPATLVQPVGSPLSLECTVEGTSNPNLYWYRQAAGRGLQLLFYSVGIGQISSEVPQNLSASRPQDRQFILSSKKLLLSDSGFYLCAWRGDRGAHEQYFGPGTRLTVT.